This T cell receptor (beta chain) was observed in a study of blood T cell repertoires in COVID-19. About the study: Samples representing acute and convalescent COVID-19 were sourced from the United States, Italy and Spain.

TCRdb keeps only in-frame clones here, not all; method: immunoSEQ multiplex PCR. The table shows 330,000 or so clones, with about 89% occurring only once. The CDR3 sequence is 14 residues long. Per germline, CDR1 SGHRS and CDR2 YFSETQ. Trimming took 4 bases from V and 3 from J; bases not matched to a gene: 5. This receptor was taken from a man between 40 and 49 years old in a cohort exposed to, infected with or recovered from COVID-19 (not recorded which). The sequencing sample was made of PBMCs or T cells enriched from blood (not recorded which). The rearrangement joins TRBV5-1 to TRBJ2-5, with 8 positions matching TRBD1. The CDR3 region has the DNA TGCGCCAGCAGCCCCGACAGGGGAAAAGAGACCCAGTACTTC. Protein sequence: CASSPDRGKETQYF.